Below, 18 T cell receptor beta chains from the same sample are listed, as sequenced in a study of radiotherapy plus CTLA-4 blockade in lung cancer. Clones were read by immunoSEQ multiplex PCR, and TCRdb kept only the in-frame ones, dropping some. The sample lists about 77,000 clones; roughly 74% were seen once. The sample in question was peripheral blood, obtained from a patient treated with radiotherapy plus ipilimumab. The origin of the receptors is a human donor with non-small cell lung cancer whose response to radiotherapy plus ipilimumab could not be evaluated.

The chain uses TRBV2 and TRBJ1-5; D is uncertain. V lost 2 bases, J lost 1 base, and 6 bases lay in between. The CDR3 totals 14 residues. Per germline, CDR1 SNHLY and CDR2 FYNNEI. CDR3 loop: CASSEQASNQPQHF. For the CDR3, the DNA is TGTGCCAGCAGTGAACAGGCCAGCAATCAGCCCCAGCATTTT.

CDR3 nucleotide sequence: TGTGCCAGCAGCCGTTCCGCCGGGACTAGGCAGTATTTT. Translating gives CASSRSAGTRQYF. This sequence joins TRBV11-1 and TRBJ2-3; 8 bases are shared with TRBD2. Germline trimming cut 5 bases from V and 11 bases from J; bases unmatched to any gene: 9. This CDR3 has 13 amino acids. Per germline, CDR1 SGHAT and CDR2 FQDESV (reference sequence). Full variable domain (outside the CDR3, taken from reference TRBV11-1 and TRBJ2-3): EAEVAQSPRYKITEKSQAVAFWCDPISGHATLYWYRQILGQGPELLVQFQDESVVDDSQLPKDRFSAERLKGVDSTLKIQPAELGDSAMYLCASSRSAGTRQYFGPGTRLTVL.

The chain has TRBV7-2 and TRBJ1-2, with D possibly matching TRBD1 (6 bases). CDR1 is SGHTA, CDR2 FQGNSA, per germline. The CDR3 is 16 amino acids. V lost 5 bases and J lost 6, with 22 bases in between. The DNA for the CDR3 is TGTGCCAGCAGCCCCGGTTTAAGGGGGGGCGCCGATGGCTACACCTTC. This sequence encodes CASSPGLRGGADGYTF.

CDR3 nucleotides: TGCAGCGTTGAAGATGGATTTCGGGACAGGGCTCCTTACGAGCAGTACTTC. Translation: CSVEDGFRDRAPYEQYF. V gene TRBV29-1 combines with J gene TRBJ2-7; 9 bases are a match to TRBD1. CDR1 and CDR2 from the germline V gene are SQVTM and ANQGSEA. The CDR3 is made up of 17 amino acids. V was pared by 0 bases and J by 4 bases, with 13 bases of the junction left unmatched.

V and J are TRBV10-3 and TRBJ2-7; 9 positions agree with TRBD1. The CDR3 extends over 14 amino acids. The ends lost 2 bases at V and 5 bases at J; junction bases unmatched: 4. Germline lookup yields CDR1 ENHRY and CDR2 SYGVKD. The CDR3 DNA reads as TGTGCCATCAGTGAGACAGGGGGCTCTGACGAGCAGTACTTC. Protein sequence: CAISETGGSDEQYF.

The chain is built from TRBV25-1 and TRBJ2-1; 8 bases line up with TRBD2. Germline V gene data show CDR1 as MGHDK and CDR2 as SYGVNS. The length of the CDR3 is 17 residues. V trimming: 2 bases; J trimming: 4 bases; junction bases outside the gene matches: 10. The CDR3 coding sequence is TGTGCCAGCAGTGAAGTTGGTGGCGGGGGGCCTTACAATGAGCAGTTCTTC. It codes for CASSEVGGGGPYNEQFF.

The chain links TRBV7-3 to TRBJ2-1, with D perhaps TRBD1 (6 bases). The germline V gene has CDR1 SGHTA and CDR2 FQGTGA. Trimming pared 1 base from V and 5 bases from J, leaving 6 bases between. The CDR3 is made up of 13 amino acids. This CDR3 reads CASSLNRDNEQFF. CDR3 coding DNA: TGTGCCAGCAGCTTAAACAGGGACAATGAGCAGTTCTTC. The full variable domain, in which reference TRBV7-3 and TRBJ2-1 provide the parts outside the CDR3, is GAGVSQTPSNKVTEKGKYVELRCDPISGHTALYWYRQSLGQGPEFLIYFQGTGAADDSGLPNDRFFAVRPEGSVSTLKIQRTERGDSAVYLCASSLNRDNEQFFGPGTRLTVL.

The rearrangement uses TRBV27 and TRBJ2-1; 7 positions agree with TRBD1. CDR1 is MNHEY, CDR2 SMNVEV, per germline (reference sequence). The CDR3 covers 15 residues. The junction had 6 bases not matched to a gene; V was cut back by 7 bases and J by 0 bases. The CDR3 DNA is TGTGCCAGCACTGGGACAGCCTACTCCTACAATGAGCAGTTCTTC. Translating it yields CASTGTAYSYNEQFF.

The chain joins TRBV6-5 to TRBJ1-6, with D perhaps TRBD1 (5 bases). The CDR3 length is 14 residues. With 2 bases removed from V and 12 bases from J, the gap between germline ends came to 14 bases. Germline values: CDR1 MNHEY, CDR2 SVGAGI. CDR3 loop: CASSYPLGGEPLHF. DNA for the CDR3: TGTGCCAGCAGTTACCCTTTGGGGGGTGAACCCCTCCACTTT.

The gene calls are TRBV29-1 and TRBJ2-5, with D possibly TRBD2 on 6 matching bases. The CDR3 length is 12 residues. Germline loops: CDR1 SQVTM, CDR2 ANQGSEA. V was cut by 6 bases and J by 4 bases, with 12 bases left in between. CDR3 in amino acids: CSVRDSGETQYF. The CDR3 DNA reads TGCAGCGTCCGGGACTCCGGAGAGACCCAGTACTTC.

This clone has a single count. The chain employs TRBV19 and TRBJ1-6; a weak D match, TRBD1 (6 bases). With 4 bases removed from V and 10 bases from J, the gap between germline ends came to 14 bases. Germline loops: CDR1 LNHDA, CDR2 SQIVND (reference sequence). This CDR3 contains 14 residues. This CDR3 reads CASSTGSGASPLHF. For the CDR3, the DNA is TGTGCCAGTAGTACGGGCTCAGGGGCATCACCCCTCCACTTT.

J is TRBJ1-5 and V is TRBV27; 10 nucleotides line up with TRBD1. V was clipped by 4 bases and J by 7 bases; unmatched bases: 4. The CDR3 covers 14 residues. Looked up from germline, CDR1 is MNHEY and CDR2 is SMNVEV (reference sequence). The CDR3 protein is CASSSGTGVQPQHF. CDR3 DNA: TGTGCCAGCAGTTCCGGGACAGGGGTGCAGCCCCAGCATTTT.

The V gene is TRBV4-3, the J gene TRBJ2-3, with 9 bases matching TRBD2. Germline loops: CDR1 LGHNA, CDR2 YSLEER. The CDR3 runs to 15 residues. J was trimmed by 2 bases and V by 4 bases; bases with no gene match: 4. As DNA, the CDR3 is TGCGCCAGCAGCCGCCAGCGGGGGGCCACAGATACGCAGTATTTT. It specifies CASSRQRGATDTQYF.

The chain recombines TRBV5-6 with TRBJ1-2, with 9 positions matching TRBD1. The CDR3 consists of 13 residues. V shed 4 bases, J shed 6 bases, and the junction held 4 bases outside the gene matches. Germline assignment: CDR1 SGHDT and CDR2 YYEEEE. The CDR3 is CASSQGQGHGYTF. The CDR3 DNA reads as TGTGCCAGCAGCCAGGGACAGGGCCATGGCTACACCTTC.

The chain joins TRBV19 to TRBJ2-7; D is possibly TRBD1 (5 bases). Germline CDR1 and CDR2: LNHDA and SQIVND (reference sequence). This CDR3 contains 14 residues. The germline V and J ends were trimmed by 3 bases and 3 bases, with 12 bases remaining between them. CDR3 sequence reads: CASSMWGENYEQYF. CDR3 bases: TGTGCCAGTAGTATGTGGGGCGAAAACTACGAGCAGTACTTC.

The CDR3 DNA follows: TGCGCCAGCAGCCAAGAGGGGACAGGGGGAAATAACTATGGCTACACCTTC. This translates into CASSQEGTGGNNYGYTF. J is TRBJ1-2 and V is TRBV4-3, with 11 bases aligning to TRBD1. The germline CDR1 and CDR2 sequences are LGHNA and YSLEER. The CDR3 totals 17 residues. With 0 bases clipped from V and 1 base from J, the junction kept 4 bases outside the gene matches.

The gene calls are TRBV6-4 and TRBJ1-5; D gene uncertain. The length of the CDR3 is 14 residues. Trimming cost V 0 bases and J 4 bases, with 7 bases left between them. The germline CDR1 and CDR2 sequences are MRHNA and SNTAGT. CDR3 nucleotides: TGTGCCAGCAGTGACTCCGGTAGAAATCAGCCCCAGCATTTT. It specifies CASSDSGRNQPQHF.

About this clone itself: The same CDR3 also results from other DNA sequences found in this sample. The chain uses TRBV7-9 and TRBJ2-5; D possibly corresponds to TRBD2 (5 bases). The germline V gene has CDR1 SEHNR and CDR2 FQNEAQ (reference sequence). CDR3 length: 14 amino acids. Trimming left V 6 bases short and J 5 bases short, with 16 bases between. The CDR3 nucleotides read TGTGCCAGCAGTAGTTACGGGATGGGGGAGACCCAGTACTTC. Translating gives CASSSYGMGETQYF.